Below are 11 T cell receptor beta chains sequenced from a single sample in a study of blood T cell repertoires in COVID-19. The table came from immunoSEQ multiplex PCR; TCRdb's copy has only in-frame clones and leaves some out. The sample shows a few hundred thousand clones, approximately 85% of them seen only once. The sample was peripheral blood. The receptors were sampled from an older woman with acute or convalescent COVID-19.

The count of this clone is one. V gene TRBV9 combines with J gene TRBJ2-1; TRBD2 agrees at 14 bases. The CDR3 is made up of 15 amino acids. CDR1 and CDR2 (germline): SGDLS, YYNGEE. V shed 4 bases and J 6 bases; nucleotides not matched to a gene: 3. CDR3 protein: CASSPGTSGGNEQFF. The CDR3 coding sequence is TGTGCCAGCAGCCCAGGGACTAGCGGGGGCAATGAGCAGTTCTTC.

V usage is TRBV6-5 and J usage is TRBJ1-4; perhaps TRBD1 as D (6 bases). V dropped 5 bases and J dropped 5 bases, with 15 bases sitting between them. The CDR3 extends over 15 amino acids. Germline CDR1 reads MNHEY; CDR2 reads SVGAGI. CDR3 sequence: CASSTGTRLNEKLFF. As DNA, the CDR3 is TGTGCCAGCAGTACCGGGACACGATTAAATGAAAAACTGTTTTTT.

This rearrangement joins TRBV5-1 to TRBJ1-1; D uncertain. Looked up from germline, CDR1 is SGHRS and CDR2 is YFSETQ. V lost 4 bases to trimming and J lost 7 bases, with 11 bases between them. The CDR3 is 12 residues long. CDR3 DNA: TGCGCCAGCAGCCCACGACGGGATGAAGCTTTCTTT. It yields the protein CASSPRRDEAFF.

This clone appeared once. The CDR3 protein is CAWRGDRQETQYF. For the CDR3, the DNA is TGTGCCTGGAGGGGGGACAGGCAAGAGACCCAGTACTTC. The chain uses TRBV30 and TRBJ2-5; the match to TRBD1 covers 8 bases. The V and J ends lost 3 bases and 2 bases, in that order; junction bases with no gene match: 2. Germline CDR1 reads GTSNPN; CDR2 reads SVGIG (reference sequence). This CDR3 region has 13 residues.

The V call is TRBV18, the J call TRBJ2-1; weak D call: TRBD1 (6 bases). Germline assignment: CDR1 KGHSH and CDR2 LQKENI. The germline V and J ends were trimmed by 3 bases and 3 bases, with 12 bases remaining between them. The CDR3 spans 15 residues. The CDR3 coding sequence is TGTGCCAGCTCACCCGACAGGTTGGACTACAATGAGCAGTTCTTC. The encoded protein is CASSPDRLDYNEQFF.

The J gene is TRBJ2-7, the V gene TRBV4-1; 10 bases are shared with TRBD1. The CDR3 loop spans 19 amino acids. The germline gives CDR1 MGHRA, CDR2 YSYEKL. The junction had 12 bases not matched to a gene; V was cut back by 1 base and J by 0 bases. The CDR3 sequence: CASSQGSIFDRGPSYEQYF. In DNA form, the CDR3 reads TGCGCCAGCAGCCAAGGGTCGATCTTTGACAGGGGGCCCTCCTACGAGCAGTACTTC.

V is TRBV3-1 (or the pseudogene TRBV3-2) and J is TRBJ2-3, with 8 positions matching TRBD2. CDR1 and CDR2 from the germline V gene are LGHDT and YNNKEL (reference sequence). The CDR3 has 18 residues. J lost 2 bases, V lost 4 bases, and 14 bases had no gene match. This CDR3 is CASSPTGVAGPPTDTQYF. CDR3 coding DNA: TGTGCCAGCAGCCCTACCGGGGTAGCGGGGCCCCCCACAGATACGCAGTATTTT.

The chain recombines TRBV5-1 with TRBJ2-7, with a tentative D call TRBD1 (7 bases). V was pared by 4 bases and J by 5 bases, with 16 bases between. From germline, CDR1 is SGHRS and CDR2 YFSETQ. The CDR3 is made up of 14 amino acids. The DNA of the CDR3 is TGCGCCAGCAGCATGGGGGGAACAGGGGACGAGCAGTACTTC. Its translation: CASSMGGTGDEQYF.

Here the CDR3 DNA reads TGTGCCAGCAGCCGGGGACTAGCGGGGGCGGAAGAGACCCAGTACTTC. The encoded protein is CASSRGLAGAEETQYF. This chain uses TRBV2 with TRBJ2-5; 14 bases line up with TRBD2. The V gene end was trimmed by 6 bases and the J gene end by 3 bases; junction bases not matched to a gene: 6. The CDR3 has 16 amino acids. Germline values: CDR1 SNHLY, CDR2 FYNNEI.

This clone was recorded many times. V usage is TRBV6-4 and J usage is TRBJ1-4; D gene uncertain. This CDR3 contains 14 residues. The germline V gene encodes CDR1 MRHNA and CDR2 SNTAGT. Trimming pared 6 bases from V and 5 bases from J, leaving 13 bases between. The CDR3 coding sequence is TGTGCCAGCAGACCCGACGAGGGCAATGAAAAACTGTTTTTT. This gives the protein CASRPDEGNEKLFF.

This clone was recorded once. The rearrangement uses TRBV10-2 and TRBJ2-7; D uncertain. Trimming left V 9 bases short and J 0 bases short, with 15 bases between. Germline CDR1 and CDR2: WSHSY and SAAADI. The CDR3 covers 14 residues. CDR3 bases: TGCGCCAGTTGGAGCGACTGGAGCTCCTACGAGCAGTACTTC. It yields the protein CASWSDWSSYEQYF.